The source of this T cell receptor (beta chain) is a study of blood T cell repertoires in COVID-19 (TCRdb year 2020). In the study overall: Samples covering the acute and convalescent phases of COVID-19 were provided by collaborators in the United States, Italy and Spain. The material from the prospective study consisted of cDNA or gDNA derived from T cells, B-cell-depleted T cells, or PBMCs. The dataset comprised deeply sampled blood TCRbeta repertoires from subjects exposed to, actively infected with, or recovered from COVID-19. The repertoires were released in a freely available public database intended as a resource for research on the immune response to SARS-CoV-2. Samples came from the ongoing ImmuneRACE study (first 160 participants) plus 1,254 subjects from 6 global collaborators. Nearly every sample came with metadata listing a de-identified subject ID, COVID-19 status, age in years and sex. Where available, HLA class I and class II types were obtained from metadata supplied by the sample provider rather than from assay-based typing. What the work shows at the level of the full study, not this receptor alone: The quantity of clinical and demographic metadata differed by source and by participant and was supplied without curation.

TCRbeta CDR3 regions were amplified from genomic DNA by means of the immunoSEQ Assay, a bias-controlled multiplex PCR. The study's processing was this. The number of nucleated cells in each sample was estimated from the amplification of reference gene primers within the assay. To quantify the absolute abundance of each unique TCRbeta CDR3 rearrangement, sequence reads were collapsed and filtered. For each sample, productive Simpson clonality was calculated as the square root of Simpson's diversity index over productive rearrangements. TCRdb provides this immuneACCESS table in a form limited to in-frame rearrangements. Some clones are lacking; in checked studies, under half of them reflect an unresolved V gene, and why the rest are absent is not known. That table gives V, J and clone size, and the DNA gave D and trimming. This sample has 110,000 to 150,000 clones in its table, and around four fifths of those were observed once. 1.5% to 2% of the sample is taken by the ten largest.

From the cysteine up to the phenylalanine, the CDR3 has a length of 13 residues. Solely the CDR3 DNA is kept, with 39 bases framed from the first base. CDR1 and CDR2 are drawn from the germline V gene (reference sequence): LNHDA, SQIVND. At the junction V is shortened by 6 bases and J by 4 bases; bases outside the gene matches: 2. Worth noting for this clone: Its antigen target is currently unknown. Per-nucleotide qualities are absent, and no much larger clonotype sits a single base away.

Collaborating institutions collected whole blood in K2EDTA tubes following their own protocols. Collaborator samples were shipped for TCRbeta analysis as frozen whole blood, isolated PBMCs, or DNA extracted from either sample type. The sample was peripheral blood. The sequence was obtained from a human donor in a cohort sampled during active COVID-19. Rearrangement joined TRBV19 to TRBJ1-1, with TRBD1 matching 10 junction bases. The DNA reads TGTGCCAGTAGCCGGGACAGGGGCACTGAAGCTTTCTTT. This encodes CASSRDRGTEAFF. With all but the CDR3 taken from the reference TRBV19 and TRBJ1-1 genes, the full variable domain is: DGGITQSPKYLFRKEGQNVTLSCEQNLNHDAMYWYRQDPGQGLRLIYYSQIVNDFQKGDIAEGYSVSREKKESFPLTVTSAQKNPTAFYLCASSRDRGTEAFFGQGTRLTVV.